This T cell receptor beta chain was retrieved from a study of cytomegalovirus exposure and HLA in healthy donors. Turning to the study itself: Earlier, almost 120 million unique TCR beta sequences were recovered from approximately 180 million T cells by an analysis. Notes on the study in general: Rare sequences made up most TCRs, while some public TCRs were found in many donors. As confirmed in vitro, a few CMV-associated chains were specific for CMV antigens.

Only one count was recorded for this clone. Its specificity is not known. PCR primers comprised 60 Vbeta and 13 Jbeta primers. TCRdb's copy holds only in-frame clones and misses some; the assay was immunoSEQ multiplex PCR. The top ten hold less than 3.5% of the sample, which has 120,000 to 150,000 clones, around 84% seen once. CDR3 length: 15 amino acids. Looked up from germline, CDR1 is SNHLY and CDR2 is FYNNEI. V shed 6 bases and J shed 0 bases, with 11 bases lying between them. The TCR comes from a middle-aged man in good health and CMV-seropositive. V gene TRBV2 combines with J gene TRBJ2-2; D remains unclear. The sequenced material came from PBMCs. CDR3 residues: CASRPTETNTGELFF. CDR3 DNA sequence: TGTGCCAGCAGGCCCACAGAGACGAACACCGGGGAGCTGTTTTTT.